The T cell receptor (beta chain) described here comes from a study of blood T cell repertoires in COVID-19. Study information: Some COVID-19 samples were acute and others convalescent; all came from the United States, Italy and Spain. T cells, B-cell-depleted T cells, or PBMCs supplied cDNA or gDNA.

Seattle's cohort entered during active infection and was followed longitudinally. With 11 bases removed from V and 4 bases from J, the gap between germline ends came to 14 bases. Germline CDR1 SEHNR, CDR2 FQNEAQ (reference sequence). The CDR3 length is 13 residues. Profiling relied on immunoSEQ multiplex PCR, and the TCRdb table lists in-frame clones only, not all of them. The sample carries over 400,000 clones, 85% to 90% recorded once. The chain joins TRBV7-9 to TRBJ1-4; D is possibly TRBD1 (6 bases). Sequencing was done on a sample of peripheral blood. This clonotype was obtained from a woman in her forties or fifties with COVID-19, enrolled during active disease. The DNA of the CDR3 is TGTGCCGGGGCGGACAGTCGTAATGAAAAACTGTTTTTT. It encodes CAGADSRNEKLFF.